This T cell receptor beta chain was identified in a study of blood T cell repertoires in COVID-19. Method: immunoSEQ multiplex PCR; TCRdb's copy keeps in-frame clones and lacks some. The profile shows approximately 310,000 clones, roughly 86% of them singletons. CDR3 length: 21 amino acids. V was clipped by 2 bases and J by 4 bases; unmatched bases: 23. Germline loops: CDR1 LNHDA, CDR2 SQIVND (reference sequence). The chain links TRBV19 to TRBJ2-1; 7 positions agree with TRBD1. The specimen sequenced was peripheral blood. The clonotype originates from a woman aged 45-60 years who had recovered from COVID-19. The CDR3 spells CASSITFKGQITKSRYNEQFF. Here the CDR3 DNA reads TGTGCCAGTAGTATAACGTTCAAGGGACAGATCACAAAGAGTAGATACAATGAGCAGTTCTTC.